The 2 T cell receptor beta chains presented below share a single source sample, sequenced in a study of blood T cell repertoires in COVID-19 (dated by TCRdb to between 2020 and 2021). Library generation was performed with the immunoSEQ multiplex PCR assay. TCRdb mirrors the immuneACCESS table, restricted to in-frame sequences. Some clones are absent from its copies; in checked studies, under half trace to an unresolved V gene, and the reason for the others is unknown. Recorded for this sample are fewer than 350,000 clones; approximately 86% of them occurred a single time. The ten largest clones capture around 14% of the sample. The sequenced sample consisted of peripheral blood. These receptors were taken from a woman in her seventies with COVID-19, enrolled during active disease.

V usage is TRBV10-3 and J usage is TRBJ2-5, with D perhaps TRBD2 (7 bases). The CDR3 runs 16 residues. Trimming stripped 4 bases from V and 2 bases from J, with 17 bases between. Germline lookup yields CDR1 ENHRY and CDR2 SYGVKD. The CDR3 sequence is CAISGPPAGAQETQYF. The CDR3 coding sequence is TGTGCCATCAGTGGACCCCCGGCGGGGGCACAAGAGACCCAGTACTTC.

The CDR3 DNA is TGTGCCAGCAGTTCCACAGGGGGCCACACCGGGGAGCTGTTTTTT. Translated: CASSSTGGHTGELFF. The chain links TRBV27 to TRBJ2-2, with 9 bases identical to TRBD1. The V segment lost 4 bases and the J segment 3 bases; nucleotides outside the gene matches: 3. Germline CDR1 MNHEY, CDR2 SMNVEV (reference sequence). The CDR3 is made up of 15 amino acids.